This T cell receptor (beta chain) emerged from a study of blood T cell repertoires in COVID-19. Whole-study context: Samples taken during acute and convalescent COVID-19 were collected in the United States, Italy and Spain. Nucleic acid was either cDNA or gDNA, and it came from T cells, B-cell-depleted T cells, or PBMCs.

Per the study methods: Estimation of nucleated cell counts was performed using reference gene primer amplification. Clones were sequenced by immunoSEQ multiplex PCR, and TCRdb holds only the in-frame ones, with some missing. Clone size and V and J calls were adopted from that table, with D and trimming inferred from the DNA. The data contain around 76,000 clones, around 76% of them singletons. Germline values: CDR1 LNHDA, CDR2 SQIVND (reference sequence). This CDR3 region has 18 residues. V was pared by 2 bases and J by 1 base, with 9 bases of the junction left unmatched. The chain has TRBV19 and TRBJ2-5; 11 positions agree with TRBD2. The sample comprised peripheral blood. This sequence was found in an elderly woman with active or convalescent COVID-19. DNA for the CDR3: TGTGCCAGTAGTATAAGTTTGGGACTAGCGGCTTCCCAAGAGACCCAGTACTTC. Translation: CASSISLGLAASQETQYF.